This T cell receptor (beta chain) was profiled in a study of blood T cell repertoires in COVID-19. Overall study: The United States, Italy and Spain supplied acute and convalescent COVID-19 samples. T cells, B-cell-depleted T cells, or PBMCs supplied cDNA or gDNA.

J was trimmed by 3 bases and V by 4 bases; bases with no gene match: 11. The CDR3 runs 17 residues. Germline V CDR1 and CDR2: MNHEY, SVGEGT. Individuals aged about 18 to 89 years were recruited from 24 US areas. Original processing notes: Scientists estimated how many nucleated cells there were by amplifying reference gene primers. Method: immunoSEQ multiplex PCR; TCRdb's copy keeps in-frame clones and lacks some. The DNA gave D and trimming, while V, J and clone size come from that table. The profile shows around 400,000 clones, roughly 90% of them singletons. The rearrangement uses TRBV6-2 or TRBV6-3 and TRBJ2-1; 8 bases agree with TRBD2. The receptor was derived from a woman in her thirties or forties who had been exposed to COVID-19. Material: PBMCs or T cells enriched from blood (not recorded which). The CDR3 sequence: CASSSSKTGTSYNEQFF. As DNA, the CDR3 is TGTGCCAGCAGTTCGTCGAAAACCGGGACTAGCTACAATGAGCAGTTCTTC.